The T cell receptor beta chain under discussion was sequenced for a study of technical replicates of blood from several donors. Germline V CDR1 and CDR2: SGDLS, YYNGEE. V lost 3 bases to trimming and J lost 4 bases, with 16 bases between them. The CDR3 runs to 15 residues. Sequencing used immunoSEQ multiplex PCR; TCRdb keeps in-frame clones, though not all of them. The table records 84,000 or so clones, 97% of them present only once. Source material: T cells isolated from PBMCs. This clonotype originated in a human donor in good health. The chain has TRBV9 and TRBJ1-1; D call uncertain. The CDR3 is CASSGFMGAGTEAFF. CDR3 DNA: TGTGCCAGCAGCGGTTTTATGGGCGCGGGCACTGAAGCTTTCTTT.